A selection of T cell receptor beta chains follows, all from one sample in a study of T cells in Graves' hyperthyroidism and ophthalmopathy. In TCRdb, the multiplex PCR reads were re-called with MiXCR into one record per CDR3 protein. Of about 640,000 distinct CDR3 sequences in the sample, less than 25% were seen once. Sequenced: blood. The receptor set was obtained from a young man with Graves' ophthalmopathy. Both conserved end residues are part of each CDR3. Each record gives: clone size, J gene, V gene, D gene, CDR3 protein, CDR3 DNA. The D gene is left open where the match is weak. For some rows the clone size is stated as once, few or many, or as a class when expanded; others skip it.

clone size: few; J gene: TRBJ2-7; V gene: TRBV5-6; D gene: NA; CDR3 protein: CASSGDPARPIEQYF; CDR3 DNA: TGTGCCAGCAGCGGGGACCCGGCCAGGCCCATCGAGCAGTACTTC
clone size: NA; J gene: TRBJ2-1; V gene: TRBV4-2; D gene: NA; CDR3 protein: CASSLELISYNEQFF; CDR3 DNA: TGTGCCAGCAGCCTTGAACTGATCTCCTACAATGAGCAGTTCTTC
clone size: few; J gene: TRBJ1-3; V gene: TRBV15; D gene: TRBD1; CDR3 protein: CATSRNRDRGNTIYF; CDR3 DNA: TGTGCCACCAGCAGAAACCGGGACAGAGGAAACACCATATATTTT
clone size: many; J gene: TRBJ2-7; V gene: TRBV30; D gene: NA; CDR3 protein: CAWSRAYEQYF; CDR3 DNA: TGTGCCTGGAGTCGCGCCTACGAGCAGTACTTC
clone size: few; J gene: TRBJ1-1; V gene: TRBV19; D gene: NA; CDR3 protein: CASSNQGGNTEAFF; CDR3 DNA: TGTGCCAGTAGCAACCAGGGAGGGAACACTGAAGCTTTCTTT
clone size: NA; J gene: TRBJ1-2; V gene: TRBV6-1; D gene: NA; CDR3 protein: CASSEALQGFGYTF; CDR3 DNA: TGTGCCAGCAGTGAAGCGCTTCAAGGTTTTGGCTACACCTTC
clone size: few; J gene: TRBJ1-2; V gene: TRBV5-1; D gene: NA; CDR3 protein: CASSLESSNYGYTF; CDR3 DNA: TGCGCCAGCAGCTTGGAGAGTTCTAACTATGGCTACACCTTC
clone size: many; J gene: TRBJ2-1; V gene: TRBV2; D gene: NA; CDR3 protein: CASSEFRRLGSYNEQFF; CDR3 DNA: TGTGCCAGCAGTGAATTTCGGAGACTAGGGTCCTACAATGAGCAGTTCTTC
clone size: few; J gene: TRBJ2-7; V gene: TRBV6-2/TRBV6-3; D gene: NA; CDR3 protein: CASSPDRKYEQYF; CDR3 DNA: TGTGCCAGCAGTCCCGACAGGAAATACGAGCAGTACTTC
clone size: few; J gene: TRBJ2-3; V gene: TRBV13; D gene: TRBD2; CDR3 protein: CASSLRASGAWDTQYF; CDR3 DNA: TGTGCCAGCAGCTTAAGGGCTAGCGGGGCTTGGGATACGCAGTATTTT
clone size: many; J gene: TRBJ1-3; V gene: TRBV18; D gene: NA; CDR3 protein: CASSPSGSGNTIYF; CDR3 DNA: TGTGCCAGCTCACCATCCGGGTCTGGAAACACCATATATTTT
clone size: NA; J gene: TRBJ2-7; V gene: TRBV12-5; D gene: TRBD2; CDR3 protein: CASFSVGLAGGPYEQYF; CDR3 DNA: TGTGCTAGCTTTTCCGTGGGACTAGCGGGAGGTCCCTACGAGCAGTACTTC
clone size: few; J gene: TRBJ2-7; V gene: TRBV7-2; D gene: TRBD2; CDR3 protein: CASNLILAGDYEQYF; CDR3 DNA: TGTGCCAGCAACTTGATACTAGCGGGAGACTACGAGCAGTACTTC
clone size: NA; J gene: TRBJ2-2; V gene: TRBV10-1; D gene: TRBD2; CDR3 protein: CASSECLGLAGSGELFF; CDR3 DNA: TGCGCCAGCAGTGAGTGCCTAGGACTAGCGGGATCCGGGGAGCTGTTTTTT
clone size: NA; J gene: TRBJ2-7; V gene: TRBV7-9; D gene: TRBD1; CDR3 protein: CASSFGQGARGSYEQYF; CDR3 DNA: TGTGCCAGCAGCTTCGGACAGGGGGCGAGGGGCTCCTACGAGCAGTACTTC
clone size: NA; J gene: TRBJ2-7; V gene: TRBV19; D gene: TRBD2; CDR3 protein: CASSRLAGYYEQYF; CDR3 DNA: TGTGCCAGTAGTCGGCTAGCGGGATACTACGAGCAGTACTTC
clone size: few; J gene: TRBJ2-7; V gene: TRBV20-1; D gene: NA; CDR3 protein: CSATQGSYEQYF; CDR3 DNA: TGCAGTGCTACACAGGGAAGCTACGAGCAGTACTTC
clone size: many; J gene: TRBJ1-1; V gene: TRBV30; D gene: TRBD1; CDR3 protein: CAWTRTGGTEAFF; CDR3 DNA: TGTGCCTGGACTCGAACAGGGGGCACTGAAGCTTTCTTT